Listed below are T cell receptor beta chains from one sample, sequenced in a study of technical replicates of blood from a few donors. Measured with immunoSEQ multiplex PCR; TCRdb has only the in-frame clones, and not every one. The repertoire consists of over 90,000 clones, with 90% to 97% occurring once and the leading ten covering approximately 0.38%. What was sequenced was T cells isolated from PBMCs. Receptor source: a human donor in good health. Both conserved end residues are part of each CDR3. The D gene is left open where the match is weak. A row's size may be missing; if present it is once, few, many or a size class.

>-|TRBV28|-|TRBJ2-7
TGTGCCAGCAGTTCGCCGGGAGCCGGGAATTACGAGCAGTACTTC
CASSSPGAGNYEQYF
>-|TRBV7-2|-|TRBJ2-3
TGTGCCAGCAGCTTTCGGGACTTTAGCACAGATACGCAGTATTTT
CASSFRDFSTDTQYF
>TRBD1|TRBV5-1|-|TRBJ2-2
TGCGCCAGCAGCTTGGAGGGACAGATGAACACCGGGGAGCTGTTTTTT
CASSLEGQMNTGELFF
>TRBD1|TRBV4-1|-|TRBJ2-5
TGCGCCAGCAGTCCTGGGACAGGGAAAGAGACCCAGTACTTC
CASSPGTGKETQYF
>-|TRBV15|-|TRBJ2-1
TGTGCCACCAGCAGTCCTCAGGGTATGGGCGAGCAGTTCTTC
CATSSPQGMGEQFF
>TRBD2|TRBV6-5|-|TRBJ2-7
TGTGCCAGCAGCCTTTCGGGGGAGGGCCCACGAGAGCAGTACTTC
CASSLSGEGPREQYF
>TRBD2|TRBV19|-|TRBJ2-1
TGTGCCAGTAGAGTTCGGGAGGCCACCTACAATGAGCAGTTCTTC
CASRVREATYNEQFF
>-|TRBV9|few|TRBJ1-5
TGTGCCAGCAGCGGAGGAGGGAGCCATCAGCCCCAGCATTTT
CASSGGGSHQPQHF
>TRBD1|TRBV10-3|-|TRBJ2-5
TGTGCCACTAAGGGACAGGGGGAGCAAGAGACCCAGTACTTC
CATKGQGEQETQYF
>TRBD1|TRBV2|-|TRBJ1-2
TGTGCCAGCAGGACAGGGGACGACTACACCTTC
CASRTGDDYTF
>TRBD1|TRBV6-5|-|TRBJ2-2
TGTGCCAGCAGTTACTGGAGACAGGGGTACACCGGGGAGCTGTTTTTT
CASSYWRQGYTGELFF
>TRBD2|TRBV5-1|-|TRBJ2-2
TGCGCCAGCAGCTTGGTTCTAGCGGGCTTCACCGGGGAGCTGTTTTTT
CASSLVLAGFTGELFF
>TRBD1|TRBV11-1|-|TRBJ1-2
TGTGCCAGCAGCTCTCCCAGGGGGCCTGGCTACACCTTC
CASSSPRGPGYTF
>TRBD2|TRBV27|-|TRBJ2-3
TGTGCCAGCAGTCCTAGCGGGAGGCGGGGAGATACGCAGTATTTT
CASSPSGRRGDTQYF
>-|TRBV6-5|-|TRBJ2-7
TGTGCCAGCAGCACCGGGGGTCAGACCTACGAGCAGTACTTC
CASSTGGQTYEQYF
>-|TRBV29-1|-|TRBJ1-2
TGCAGCGCACTGGCAGCAGACAATCGCTACACCTTC
CSALAADNRYTF
>-|TRBV21-1|-|TRBJ2-5
TGTGCCAGCAGCAAAGAAGAGGGATCCTGGGAGACCCAGTACTTC
CASSKEEGSWETQYF
>-|TRBV11-3|-|TRBJ1-1
TGTGCCAGCAGCTTAGAGAGTAAGGAACATCGGGGGGTCAACACTGAAGCTTTCTTT
CASSLESKEHRGVNTEAFF
>TRBD2|TRBV5-4|-|TRBJ2-7
TGTGCCAGCAGCGGGGTGAGCGGGAGCTCCTACGAGCAGTACTTC
CASSGVSGSSYEQYF
>-|TRBV7-2|once|TRBJ2-7
TGTGCCAGCAGCTTAGCCGGGGGCGAGCAGTACTTC
CASSLAGGEQYF
>-|TRBV5-6|-|TRBJ1-2
TGTGCCAGCAGCCCACGGACTGGCTATGGCTACACCTTC
CASSPRTGYGYTF
>TRBD2|TRBV2|-|TRBJ2-4
TGTGCCAGCAACGGCGGGAGGATTATAGCCAAAAACATTCAGTACTTC
CASNGGRIIAKNIQYF
>-|TRBV7-3|-|TRBJ2-1
TGTGCCAGCAGCTTAAGGGGAGGGGGAGGGATTGAGCAGTTCTTC
CASSLRGGGGIEQFF
>-|TRBV2|-|TRBJ1-1
TGTGCCAGCAGTGATGCAGGGTTAAACACTGAAGCTTTCTTT
CASSDAGLNTEAFF
>TRBD1|TRBV19|-|TRBJ1-1
TGTGCCAGCACCGGGACAGGGTACACTGAAGCTTTCTTT
CASTGTGYTEAFF
>TRBD1|TRBV29-1|-|TRBJ2-3
TGCAGCGATAGGACAGGTAGTACAGATACGCAGTATTTT
CSDRTGSTDTQYF
>TRBD1|TRBV30|-|TRBJ1-1
TGTGCCGGGGGGACAGGAGGGGGAACTGAAGCTTTCTTT
CAGGTGGGTEAFF